The entry below gives a single TCR beta chain sequence along with its context. What it recognizes is unknown. Profiling relied on immunoSEQ multiplex PCR, and the TCRdb table lists in-frame clones only, not all of them. The sample contains about 140,000 clones, 80% to 95% of which appear only once. Germline CDR1 SGHTS, CDR2 YDEGEE. The V end was cut by 2 bases, the J end by 0 bases, with 15 bases between. The CDR3 runs to 16 residues. This sample was included in a study of CD4+ T cells in melanoma. Study findings and constraints: Reportedly, melanoma neoantigen-specific CD4+ T cells showed varied differentiation states. CD8+ T cell, macrophage and B cell function reportedly correlated with neoantigen-specific CD4+ T cells.

This clonotype was sampled from a human donor with melanoma. The rearrangement joins TRBV5-8 to TRBJ2-7; possibly TRBD2 for D (5 bases). CDR3 DNA sequence: TGTGCCAGCAGCTTTTTTTCCGGGGTCCCCTCCTACGAGCAGTACTTC. This encodes CASSFFSGVPSYEQYF. Variable domain in full (rest from reference TRBV5-8 and TRBJ2-7): EAGVTQSPTHLIKTRGQQATLRCSPISGHTSVYWYQQALGLGLQFLLWYDEGEERNRGNFPPRFSGRQFPNYSSELNVNALELEDSALYLCASSFFSGVPSYEQYFGPGTRLTVT.